This record looks at one TCR beta chain sequence and its context. Sequencing used immunoSEQ multiplex PCR; TCRdb keeps in-frame clones, though not all of them. Of 250,000 to 300,000 clones listed, under 90% are singletons. The germline gives CDR1 MRHNA, CDR2 SNTAGT. This CDR3 has 16 amino acids. The ends lost 2 bases at V and 5 bases at J; junction bases unmatched: 4. The data originate from a study of blood T cell repertoires in COVID-19. Study at large: Sample material is recorded as cDNA or gDNA derived from T cells, B-cell-depleted T cells, or PBMCs.

The source material was PBMCs or T cells enriched from blood (not recorded which). The chain uses TRBV6-4 and TRBJ2-1; 12 nucleotides line up with TRBD2. The TCR was taken from a woman between 50 and 59 years old who had been exposed to COVID-19. The CDR3 spells CASSDAASGGDNEQFF. The CDR3 DNA follows: TGTGCCAGCAGTGACGCGGCTAGCGGGGGGGACAATGAGCAGTTCTTC.